This TCR beta chain is from a study of radiation and T cells in renal cell carcinoma. Study-level results: Without pretreatment biopsies, baseline tumor clonotype presence was undetermined.

The CDR3 contains 14 residues. The germline V gene has CDR1 SGHAT and CDR2 FQNNGV. The V end was cut by 1 base, the J end by 4 bases, with 8 bases between. Some clones are missing from TCRdb's copy, which holds only in-frame ones; the method was immunoSEQ multiplex PCR. The sample lists approximately 63,000 clones; 60% to 85% were seen once. The time point here: baseline pretreatment blood. Treatment reported: 15 Gy SBRT to primary tumor, nephrectomy 4 weeks later. About this clone itself: Its antigen is undetermined.

The sample in question was blood, obtained from a patient whose treatment included radiotherapy and nephrectomy. The gene calls are TRBV11-2 and TRBJ1-3, with unresolved D. The source of this sequence is a man between 60 and 75 years old with renal cell carcinoma. In DNA form, the CDR3 reads TGTGCCAGCAGCTTAGTCGCAGCCGGAAACACCATATATTTT. It is translated as CASSLVAAGNTIYF.